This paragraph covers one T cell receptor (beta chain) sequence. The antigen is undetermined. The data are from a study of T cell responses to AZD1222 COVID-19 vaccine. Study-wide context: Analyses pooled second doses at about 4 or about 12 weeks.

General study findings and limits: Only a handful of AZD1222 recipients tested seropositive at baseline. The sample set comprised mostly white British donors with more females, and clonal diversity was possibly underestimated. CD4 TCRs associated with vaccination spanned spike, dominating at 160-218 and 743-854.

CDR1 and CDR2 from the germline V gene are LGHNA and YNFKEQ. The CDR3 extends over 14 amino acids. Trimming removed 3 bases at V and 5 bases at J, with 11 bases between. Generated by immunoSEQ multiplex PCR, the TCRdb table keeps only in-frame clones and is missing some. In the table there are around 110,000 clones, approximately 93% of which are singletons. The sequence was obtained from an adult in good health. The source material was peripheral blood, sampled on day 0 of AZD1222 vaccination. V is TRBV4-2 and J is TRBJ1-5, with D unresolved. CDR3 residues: CASSQDPSYQPQHF. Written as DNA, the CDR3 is TGTGCCAGCAGCCAGGACCCCAGCTATCAGCCCCAGCATTTT.